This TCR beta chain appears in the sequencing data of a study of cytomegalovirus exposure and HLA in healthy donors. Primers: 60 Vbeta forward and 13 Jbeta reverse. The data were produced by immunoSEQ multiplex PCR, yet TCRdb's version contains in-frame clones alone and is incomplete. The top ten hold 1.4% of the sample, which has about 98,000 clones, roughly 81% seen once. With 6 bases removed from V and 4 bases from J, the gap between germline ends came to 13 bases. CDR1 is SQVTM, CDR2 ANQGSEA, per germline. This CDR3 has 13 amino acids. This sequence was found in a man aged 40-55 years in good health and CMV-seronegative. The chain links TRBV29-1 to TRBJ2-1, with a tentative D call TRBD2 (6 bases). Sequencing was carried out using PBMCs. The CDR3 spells CSVAAGSYNEQFF. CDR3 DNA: TGCAGCGTGGCGGCGGGATCGTACAATGAGCAGTTCTTC.